This TCR beta chain was captured by sequencing in a study of T-cell reconstitution after alpha-beta-depleted transplantation in children. Unique molecular identifiers were used in preparing the TCRbeta library. A single record per CDR3 protein comes from TCRdb applying MiXCR to the PCR reads. The sample holds roughly 82,000 distinct CDR3 sequences, 12% to 15% seen once. Overall study results and limits: It was reported that alpha-beta T cells came from several hundred expanded graft clones (about two months after transplant). A year post-transplant, T-cell counts and diversity derived mostly from newly produced T cells. It was surviving recipient T cells and thymic progenitors that gave some patients high TCRbeta diversity at day 60.

V gave up 4 bases and J gave up 7 bases, with 11 bases separating them. The length of the CDR3 is 12 residues. Germline lookup yields CDR1 SGHRS and CDR2 YFSETQ. In the case of this clonotype: Its specificity is unknown.

The chain has TRBV5-1 and TRBJ1-1; the D is unclear. The source is a male patient between 2 and 15 years old who had a stem cell transplant for acute lymphoblastic leukemia, so the T cells may come from the graft donor. Here the sequenced sample was PBMCs, mostly from graft donor cells, taken 180 days after TCRalphabeta/CD19-depleted stem cell transplant. The CDR3 protein is CASSTQQGEAFF. Here the CDR3 DNA reads TGCGCCAGCAGCACACAACAAGGTGAAGCTTTCTTT.